The rows below give T cell receptor beta chains drawn from one sample of a study. A single record per CDR3 protein comes from TCRdb applying MiXCR to the 5' RACE reads. The data show about 54,000 distinct CDR3 sequences, 17% seen once. Sequences were obtained from naive CD4+ T cells sorted from blood. The receptors originated from a female donor with breast cancer. Each CDR3 is given with its conserved first and last residue. A D gene is named only where the DNA matches it firmly. The listing skips clone size in some rows; elsewhere it reads once, few, many or a size class.

abundance: few; j_gene: TRBJ2-7; d_gene: .; v_gene: TRBV5-1; CDR3nt: TGCGCCAGCAGCTTGGAAGGGGCTGGCGAGCAGTACTTC; CDR3aa: CASSLEGAGEQYF
abundance: many; j_gene: TRBJ2-7; d_gene: TRBD2; v_gene: TRBV7-2; CDR3nt: TGTGCCAGCAGCTTAGATGGATCGGGCGGGAGGGCCCACGAGCAGTACTTC; CDR3aa: CASSLDGSGGRAHEQYF
abundance: .; j_gene: TRBJ1-5; d_gene: .; v_gene: TRBV30; CDR3nt: TGTGCCTGGAATTCAAATCGGCTCGATAGCAATCAGCCCCAGCATTTT; CDR3aa: CAWNSNRLDSNQPQHF
abundance: .; j_gene: TRBJ2-7; d_gene: .; v_gene: TRBV6-2/TRBV6-3; CDR3nt: TGTGCCAGCAGTTACTCGCCGGGAGTTCGAGAGACGTACGAGCAGTACTTC; CDR3aa: CASSYSPGVRETYEQYF
abundance: few; j_gene: TRBJ1-2; d_gene: TRBD1; v_gene: TRBV12-3/TRBV12-4; CDR3nt: TGTGCCAGCAGTAAAGGCTCCGGGACAGGGTTTGGCTACACCTTC; CDR3aa: CASSKGSGTGFGYTF
abundance: .; j_gene: TRBJ2-7; d_gene: TRBD1; v_gene: TRBV20-1; CDR3nt: TGCAGTGCTAGAAGTAGAGGGACAGGGATAATCTACGAGCAGTACTTC; CDR3aa: CSARSRGTGIIYEQYF
abundance: .; j_gene: TRBJ2-1; d_gene: TRBD2; v_gene: TRBV7-2; CDR3nt: TGTGCCAGCAGCTTAGGGCCGGGACTAGCTAACAATGAGCAGTTCTTC; CDR3aa: CASSLGPGLANNEQFF
abundance: few; j_gene: TRBJ2-1; d_gene: .; v_gene: TRBV20-1; CDR3nt: TGCAGTGCTAGTAACCCAGCGGCCCTCCCCAATGAGCAGTTCTTC; CDR3aa: CSASNPAALPNEQFF
abundance: few; j_gene: TRBJ2-5; d_gene: TRBD1; v_gene: TRBV28; CDR3nt: TGTGCCAGCAGTCAACAGGGGGAAGAGACCCAGTACTTC; CDR3aa: CASSQQGEETQYF
abundance: .; j_gene: TRBJ1-5; d_gene: .; v_gene: TRBV7-3; CDR3nt: TGTGCCAGCAGCTTAAGTGGCAATCAGCCCCAGCATTTT; CDR3aa: CASSLSGNQPQHF
abundance: .; j_gene: TRBJ2-3; d_gene: TRBD2; v_gene: TRBV5-1; CDR3nt: TGCGCCAGCAGAGTCGGTCTAGCGGACACCACAGATACGCAGTATTTT; CDR3aa: CASRVGLADTTDTQYF
abundance: .; j_gene: TRBJ2-3; d_gene: .; v_gene: TRBV5-1; CDR3nt: TGCGCCAGCAGCATCACCGCAGGGTCTAGCACAGATACGCAGTATTTT; CDR3aa: CASSITAGSSTDTQYF
abundance: few; j_gene: TRBJ2-1; d_gene: TRBD2; v_gene: TRBV7-2; CDR3nt: TGTGCCAGCAGCTTACAGCGGGAATCCAATGAGCAGTTCTTC; CDR3aa: CASSLQRESNEQFF
abundance: many; j_gene: TRBJ1-1; d_gene: TRBD1; v_gene: TRBV5-1; CDR3nt: TGCGCCAGCAGCTCCGGGACAGGTGGTAGAGAAGCTTTCTTT; CDR3aa: CASSSGTGGREAFF
abundance: many; j_gene: TRBJ1-2; d_gene: .; v_gene: TRBV29-1; CDR3nt: TGCAGCGTTGAAGATCAACCCCCTTACTATGGCTACACCTTC; CDR3aa: CSVEDQPPYYGYTF
abundance: many; j_gene: TRBJ2-7; d_gene: TRBD2; v_gene: TRBV20-1; CDR3nt: TGCAGTGCTAGAGATGCGGGAGCTAACACGGTCGAGCAGTACTTC; CDR3aa: CSARDAGANTVEQYF
abundance: .; j_gene: TRBJ2-3; d_gene: .; v_gene: TRBV7-2; CDR3nt: TGTGCCAGCAGCTTTTTAGCGCGCAGCACAGATACGCAGTATTTT; CDR3aa: CASSFLARSTDTQYF
abundance: few; j_gene: TRBJ1-3; d_gene: .; v_gene: TRBV9; CDR3nt: TGTGCCAGCAGCGTAGTCAATGGGAACACCATATATTTT; CDR3aa: CASSVVNGNTIYF
abundance: .; j_gene: TRBJ2-7; d_gene: .; v_gene: TRBV6-5; CDR3nt: TGTGCCAGCAGTAATAGACAGGTGAAAACCTACGAGCAGTACTTC; CDR3aa: CASSNRQVKTYEQYF
abundance: many; j_gene: TRBJ1-2; d_gene: .; v_gene: TRBV7-3; CDR3nt: TGTGCCAGCAGCTTAGTACAGGGCTATGGCTACACCTTC; CDR3aa: CASSLVQGYGYTF
abundance: many; j_gene: TRBJ1-6; d_gene: .; v_gene: TRBV18; CDR3nt: TGTGCCAGCTCATACGATCGGGATTCACCCCTCCACTTT; CDR3aa: CASSYDRDSPLHF
abundance: medium-sized; j_gene: TRBJ1-2; d_gene: TRBD1; v_gene: TRBV11-3; CDR3nt: TGTGCCAGCAGCCCCGGCGGACAGGGGGCGGATGGCTACACCTTC; CDR3aa: CASSPGGQGADGYTF
abundance: .; j_gene: TRBJ1-2; d_gene: TRBD1; v_gene: TRBV6-1; CDR3nt: TGTGCCAGCAACCGGGACAGGGCTGACGGCTACACCTTC; CDR3aa: CASNRDRADGYTF
abundance: few; j_gene: TRBJ1-5; d_gene: .; v_gene: TRBV7-6; CDR3nt: TGTGCCAGCAGCTTATTCATCGGTCGGCCCCAGCATTTT; CDR3aa: CASSLFIGRPQHF
abundance: .; j_gene: TRBJ2-7; d_gene: TRBD1; v_gene: TRBV12-3/TRBV12-4; CDR3nt: TGTGCCAGCAGTTTATCGGGACAGGGGATCAACGAGCAGTACTTC; CDR3aa: CASSLSGQGINEQYF
abundance: medium-sized; j_gene: TRBJ1-5; d_gene: .; v_gene: TRBV20-1; CDR3nt: TGCAGTGTCACGGGGGGGAACAATCAGCCCCAGCATTTT; CDR3aa: CSVTGGNNQPQHF
abundance: few; j_gene: TRBJ2-5; d_gene: .; v_gene: TRBV20-1; CDR3nt: TGCAGTGCTAGAGATCCCCCCCTTTGGCGGGAAGAAGAGACCCAGTACTTC; CDR3aa: CSARDPPLWREEETQYF
abundance: .; j_gene: TRBJ2-4; d_gene: TRBD1; v_gene: TRBV12-3/TRBV12-4; CDR3nt: TGTACCAGCAGTTTTGGGACAGTCCTATCCAAAAACATTCAGTACTTC; CDR3aa: CTSSFGTVLSKNIQYF
abundance: many; j_gene: TRBJ1-1; d_gene: .; v_gene: TRBV20-1; CDR3nt: TGCAGTGCTGTATTCGAGACAGGAAACACTGAAGCTTTCTTT; CDR3aa: CSAVFETGNTEAFF
abundance: few; j_gene: TRBJ2-5; d_gene: TRBD1; v_gene: TRBV14; CDR3nt: TGTGCCAGCAGCCAAGATCGGACAGGACCACTTCAAGAGACCCAGTACTTC; CDR3aa: CASSQDRTGPLQETQYF
abundance: .; j_gene: TRBJ1-1; d_gene: TRBD1; v_gene: TRBV7-8; CDR3nt: TGTGCCAGCAGGGGACAGGGGAACACTGAAGCTTTCTTT; CDR3aa: CASRGQGNTEAFF